This is a list of T cell receptor beta chains from one sample in a study of blood T cell repertoires in COVID-19. The repertoire was sequenced with immunoSEQ multiplex PCR; TCRdb's copy has only in-frame clones and lacks some. The data contain roughly 280,000 clones, around 86% of them seen just once; the ten biggest clones take up roughly 4.9%. The sample comprised peripheral blood. Receptor source: a woman aged 55-70 years with COVID-19, enrolled during active disease. Both conserved end residues are trimmed from each CDR3.

>TRBV5-1
ASSVIGLAGINEQF
>TRBV5-1
ASSPGQEREKLF
>TRBV6-6
ASTRLAGKNIQY
>TRBV28
ASSNPGQGAEAF
>TRBV3-1/TRBV3-2
ASSHASGRKGTDTQY
>TRBV10-3
AISDPATSGGVHGYT
>TRBV18
ASHSRGNSPLH
>TRBV18
ASSPRQSSSYEQY
>TRBV11-3
ASSWGANTGELF
>TRBV27
ASSQGLNLYNEQF
>TRBV7-8
ASSRFLLGYT